This TCR beta chain was recovered during a study of Graves' ophthalmopathy and Graves' hyperthyroidism. Study as a whole: Peripheral blood samples were taken at initial diagnosis, before any treatment.

Overall study findings and caveats: Researchers report that a 13-signature model separated ophthalmopathy from stable hyperthyroidism, posting around 86% sensitivity and roughly 80% specificity. With a specificity of around 77% and a sensitivity of about 71%, the model predicted ophthalmopathy progression.

From RNA, the CDR3 regions of TCR beta chains were amplified and sequenced. HTBI-primed RT-PCR formed the first round, and a multiplex PCR formed the second. MiXCR was run by TCRdb on the multiplex PCR reads, yielding one entry per CDR3 protein. The table has about 740,000 distinct CDR3 sequences, 40% seen once. As to this clonotype: Antigen unknown.

This CDR3 region has 15 residues. Trimming took 6 bases from V and 2 from J; bases not matched to a gene: 8. Lactation, pregnancy, uncontrolled infections and other autoimmune diseases were all grounds for excluding patients. The sample comprised peripheral blood. This chain joins TRBV12-3 or TRBV12-4 and TRBJ1-1; 8 bases line up with TRBD1. This receptor was taken from an adult man with Graves' ophthalmopathy. The CDR3 nucleotides read TGTGCCAGCAGGCCGAATGACAGGGGAAACACTGAAGCTTTCTTT. Translated, it gives CASRPNDRGNTEAFF.